This is a list of T cell receptor beta chains from one sample in a study of cytomegalovirus exposure and HLA in healthy donors. Profiled with immunoSEQ multiplex PCR; TCRdb holds only in-frame clones, not every one. The profile covers about 90,000 clones, with 65% to 80% appearing a single time and roughly a sixth taken by the ten largest. The material sequenced was PBMCs. These receptors were taken from a woman aged 18 to 35 in good health and CMV-seropositive. CDR3s include the opening cysteine and the closing phenylalanine or tryptophan. The order of the fields is D gene, clone size, V gene, J gene, CDR3 DNA, CDR3 protein. The D gene is left open where the match is weak. Where a row states a size, it is once, few, many or the class of an expanded clone; other rows omit it.

TRBD1	.	TRBV19	TRBJ1-2	TGTGCCAGAGGACAGGGGGATGGCTACACCTTC	CARGQGDGYTF
.	.	TRBV4-2	TRBJ2-4	TGTGCCAGCAGCCAAAGCCCGCGGGAAAACATTCAGTACTTC	CASSQSPRENIQYF
TRBD2	.	TRBV29-1	TRBJ2-2	TGCAGCGCAGGGACTAGCGGGATCACCGGGGAGCTGTTTTTT	CSAGTSGITGELFF
.	.	TRBV28	TRBJ2-7	TGTGCCAGCAGTCCTGCCACCCTATACGAGCAGTACTTC	CASSPATLYEQYF
.	few	TRBV5-4	TRBJ2-2	TGTGCCAGCAGCTTGGGCCAGGGTTTCACCGGGGAGCTGTTTTTT	CASSLGQGFTGELFF
TRBD2	.	TRBV9	TRBJ2-7	TGTGCCAGCAGCGTATTAGCGGGATCGAGGGAGCAGTACTTC	CASSVLAGSREQYF
.	.	TRBV11-2	TRBJ2-1	TGTGCCAGCAGCTACCGGGCAGGGGCAAGGGATGAGCAGTTCTTC	CASSYRAGARDEQFF
.	.	TRBV9	TRBJ1-2	TGTGCCCGCAGCTACGGGGGGTACTATGGCTACACCTTC	CARSYGGYYGYTF
TRBD1	once	TRBV4-2	TRBJ1-4	TGTGCCAGCAGCCAAGAATCAGGGACAGGGGGTGAAAAACTGTTTTTT	CASSQESGTGGEKLFF
TRBD1	few	TRBV7-7	TRBJ2-2	TGTGCCAGCAGCCGGGGACAGGGTTCGAACACCGGGGAGCTGTTTTTT	CASSRGQGSNTGELFF
TRBD1	.	TRBV5-1	TRBJ2-7	TGCGCCAGCAGCTTGGAGACAGGGGACGAGCAGTACTTC	CASSLETGDEQYF
TRBD2	.	TRBV18	TRBJ2-1	TGTGCCAGCTCACCAGACCTAGCGGGACTAAATGAGCAGTTCTTC	CASSPDLAGLNEQFF
.	.	TRBV10-3	TRBJ1-6	TGTGCCATCAGCTATACCGCTGCGGCGGCAGTTAATTCACCCCTCCACTTT	CAISYTAAAAVNSPLHF
TRBD2	.	TRBV5-4	TRBJ2-3	TGTGCCAGCAGCCCGGGACTAGCGGACACAGATACGCAGTATTTT	CASSPGLADTDTQYF
TRBD1	.	TRBV5-1	TRBJ2-2	TGCGCCAGCAGCTTGGCTGACAGGGACACCGGGGAGCTGTTTTTT	CASSLADRDTGELFF
.	.	TRBV9	TRBJ2-3	TGTGCCAGCAGCATACTAGCAGCGAGCACAGATACGCAGTATTTT	CASSILAASTDTQYF
.	.	TRBV19	TRBJ1-5	TGTGCCAGTAGGGCAGGGGCTGCTGGTAGCAATCAGCCCCAGCATTTT	CASRAGAAGSNQPQHF
TRBD1	few	TRBV5-1	TRBJ1-2	TGCGCCAGCAGCCCAGGGGGGAACTATGGCTACACCTTC	CASSPGGNYGYTF
.	.	TRBV2	TRBJ1-2	TGTGCCAGCCTAATGGACAGCGCTAACTATGGCTACACCTTC	CASLMDSANYGYTF
TRBD1	.	TRBV5-1	TRBJ2-2	TGCGCCAGCAGCTCGGACAGGGGGAACACCGGGGAGCTGTTTTTT	CASSSDRGNTGELFF
.	.	TRBV7-2	TRBJ2-2	TGTGCCAGCAGCCTGGAGGGCACCGGGGAGCTGTTTTTT	CASSLEGTGELFF
TRBD1	.	TRBV5-1	TRBJ1-4	TGCGCCAGCAGCTTAATGACAGGGGTAGGCGAAAAACTGTTTTTT	CASSLMTGVGEKLFF
.	.	TRBV6-5	TRBJ2-1	TGTGCCAGCAGCCTCCACGCCGCCCAGGTCAATGAGCAGTTCTTC	CASSLHAAQVNEQFF
.	.	TRBV4-3	TRBJ2-7	TGCGCCAGCAGCCAAGAAGGAGCAGCTCCCTACGAGCAGTACTTC	CASSQEGAAPYEQYF
.	.	TRBV18	TRBJ1-1	TGTGCCAGCTCACCTCTGAGGAGTGAAGCTTTCTTT	CASSPLRSEAFF
.	few	TRBV30	TRBJ1-5	TGTGCCTGGAGTGGGGGGGTTAATCAGCCCCAGCATTTT	CAWSGGVNQPQHF
.	.	TRBV27	TRBJ2-1	TGTGCCAGCAGTTTAGGGTTGGGAGGGGGACCATACAATGAGCAGTTCTTC	CASSLGLGGGPYNEQFF
.	.	TRBV29-1	TRBJ1-1	TGCAGCGCCTCCCGCAAGGTGACTAACACTGAAGCTTTCTTT	CSASRKVTNTEAFF
.	.	TRBV10-3	TRBJ1-3	TGTGCCATCAGTGAAGAAGCCAGGGCGATCGGCACCATATATTTT	CAISEEARAIGTIYF
TRBD1	.	TRBV6-5	TRBJ1-2	TGTGCCAGCAGTTACTCGGTGGCTACAGGGGGCTATGGCTACACCTTC	CASSYSVATGGYGYTF
TRBD2	.	TRBV7-8	TRBJ2-1	TGTGCCAGCAGCCCCCTGCTAGCGGGCGTTTACAATGAGCAGTTCTTC	CASSPLLAGVYNEQFF
.	few	TRBV30	TRBJ2-3	TGTGCCTGGAGTGAGGCTAGGGGGGGACCGAGCACAGATACGCAGTATTTT	CAWSEARGGPSTDTQYF
TRBD1	few	TRBV5-1	TRBJ1-2	TGCGCCAGCGGAATCGGGACAGGGGGTGGCTACACCTTC	CASGIGTGGGYTF
TRBD1	once	TRBV10-3	TRBJ2-3	TGTGCCATCAGACGACAGGGGGCGCTTACAGATACGCAGTATTTT	CAIRRQGALTDTQYF
TRBD2	.	TRBV6-1	TRBJ2-3	TGTGCCAGCAGTTCAGCGGGGGGACCCACAGATACGCAGTATTTT	CASSSAGGPTDTQYF
.	.	TRBV4-3	TRBJ2-7	TGCGCCAGCAGCCAAGATGGGAGCGGCTACTCCTACGAGCAGTACTTC	CASSQDGSGYSYEQYF
.	.	TRBV5-1	TRBJ2-1	TGCGCCAGCAGCTTGGGAGGAGCATCGAATGAGCAGTTCTTC	CASSLGGASNEQFF
.	.	TRBV7-2	TRBJ2-3	TGTGCCAGCAGCTCTTCTCCAGATACGCAGTATTTT	CASSSSPDTQYF
.	.	TRBV6-5	TRBJ1-5	TGTGCCAGCAGGGGAGGGGGGGGGAATCAGCCCCAGCATTTT	CASRGGGGNQPQHF
.	.	TRBV4-1	TRBJ1-1	TGCGCCAGCAGCCTTCTACAGGAGAACACTGAAGCTTTCTTT	CASSLLQENTEAFF
TRBD2	.	TRBV5-4	TRBJ2-1	TGTGCCAGCAGCTTGGGACTAGCGGGAGACAAGGAGCAGTTCTTC	CASSLGLAGDKEQFF
.	once	TRBV6-5	TRBJ2-7	TGTGCCACCAGTACAAGTCCCGGGGTCCACGAGCAGTACTTC	CATSTSPGVHEQYF
TRBD2	.	TRBV10-3	TRBJ2-1	TGTGCCATCAGTGAGAGAGGCGGGAGGCCCTTAGATGAGCAGTTCTTC	CAISERGGRPLDEQFF
.	few	TRBV5-1	TRBJ2-1	TGCGCCAGCAGCACCAGACCAAATTCGGGGCAGTTCTTC	CASSTRPNSGQFF
TRBD1	.	TRBV4-2	TRBJ1-5	TGTGCCAGCAGCCAAGGGGGACAGGGGGCAGGTCAGCCCCAGCATTTT	CASSQGGQGAGQPQHF
.	.	TRBV11-2	TRBJ2-1	TGTGCCAGCAGCTCCTTACGGGGCGGGAACAATGAGCAGTTCTTC	CASSSLRGGNNEQFF